This T cell receptor beta chain was captured by sequencing in a study of T-cell reconstitution after alpha-beta-depleted transplantation in children. Study-wide findings and caveats: T-cell numbers and diversity, one year after transplant, stemmed largely from T cells that were newly produced. Several hundred rapidly expanded clones from non-depleted graft cells reportedly supplied alpha-beta T cells about two months post-transplant.

The V segment lost 4 bases and the J segment 9 bases; nucleotides outside the gene matches: 11. The CDR3 consists of 17 residues. CDR1 and CDR2 (germline): SGHRS, YFSETQ. TCRbeta library preparation incorporated unique molecular identifiers. TCRdb analysed the PCR reads with MiXCR anew, one entry per CDR3 protein. The sample holds 500,000 to 750,000 distinct CDR3 sequences, 27% seen once. As regards this clonotype: Its antigen remains unidentified.

This specimen was PBMCs, taken before TCRalphabeta/CD19-depleted stem cell transplant. V usage is TRBV5-1 and J usage is TRBJ2-1; the match to TRBD2 covers 15 bases. The receptor's source is a boy under three years old with Wiskott-Aldrich syndrome, due to receive a stem cell transplant. The CDR3 reads CASSRLAGLAGGSEQFF. In DNA, the CDR3 is TGCGCCAGCAGCCGGCTAGCCGGACTAGCGGGAGGGTCTGAGCAGTTCTTC.